The 21 T cell receptor beta chains below were found in one sample sequenced in a study of CD8 T cells in Susac syndrome. The RNA, about 0.45 to 1 ug, was put through reverse transcription using random hexamers. TCRdb reprocessed the immunoSEQ multiplex PCR reads with MiXCR, giving one entry per CDR3 protein. The sample lists around 90,000 distinct CDR3 sequences, roughly 96% occurring once. The sequenced material came from CD8+ T cells from PBMCs. The receptors derive from a human donor with Susac syndrome.

V usage is TRBV20-1 and J usage is TRBJ2-7, with D perhaps being TRBD1 or TRBD2 (5 bases each). With 2 bases removed from V and 2 bases from J, the gap between germline ends came to 13 bases. Germline V gene sequence: CDR1 DFQATT, CDR2 SNEGSKA (reference sequence). The CDR3 contains 14 residues. The CDR3 region is CSARPGTSTYEQYF. The CDR3 DNA follows: TGCAGTGCTAGACCCGGGACCTCTACCTACGAGCAGTACTTC.

The rearrangement uses TRBV5-1 and TRBJ1-2; D unresolved. This CDR3 is 16 amino acids long. The V end lost 4 bases, the J end lost 5 bases, and 21 bases lay between the germline ends. CDR1 and CDR2 from the germline V gene are SGHRS and YFSETQ. The CDR3 region has the DNA TGCGCCAGCAGCCCGACGACGGAGTATGCACCGTATGGCTACACCTTC. Its protein product is CASSPTTEYAPYGYTF. Together with reference TRBV5-1 and TRBJ1-2, the CDR3 gives the full variable domain: KAGVTQTPRYLIKTRGQQVTLSCSPISGHRSVSWYQQTPGQGLQFLFEYFSETQRNKGNFPGRFSGRQFSNSRSEMNVSTLELGDSALYLCASSPTTEYAPYGYTFGSGTRLTVV.

The V call is TRBV27, the J call TRBJ1-5; TRBD1 might be the D (5 bases). The V gene's germline CDR1 is MNHEY and CDR2 SMNVEV (reference sequence). The length of the CDR3 is 16 residues. Trimming cost V 3 bases and J 5 bases, with 17 bases left between them. CDR3 coding DNA: TGTGCCAGCAGTTTGGGTGTAGGGCAGGGTGATCAGCCCCAGCATTTT. It yields the protein CASSLGVGQGDQPQHF.

CDR3 amino acids: CAGRDTDSYEQYF. CDR3 in DNA: TGTGCCGGCCGGGACACCGACTCCTACGAGCAGTACTTC. The chain uses TRBV30 and TRBJ2-7; D is possibly TRBD1 (6 bases). The CDR3 is made up of 13 amino acids. The V gene lost 8 bases and the J gene lost 0 bases, with 14 bases spanning the gap. Germline loops: CDR1 GTSNPN, CDR2 SVGIG (reference sequence).

This clonotype occurred once. The V gene is TRBV20-1, the J gene TRBJ1-6; no definite D call. This CDR3 spans 12 amino acids. CDR1 DFQATT and CDR2 SNEGSKA come from the germline V gene (reference sequence). V gave up 1 base and J gave up 10 bases, with 8 bases separating them. CDR3 DNA sequence: TGCAGTGCTAGAGTAGGAGAGTCACCCCTCCACTTT. Amino acids: CSARVGESPLHF.

This clonotype was found once. This rearrangement joins TRBV4-3 to TRBJ1-1, with 9 bases identical to TRBD1. The V gene's germline CDR1 is LGHNA and CDR2 YSLEER. The CDR3 spans 16 residues. The V gene end was trimmed by 0 bases and the J gene end by 5 bases; junction bases not matched to a gene: 7. The CDR3 here is CASSQDPTGGKTEAFF. In nucleotides, the CDR3 is TGCGCCAGCAGCCAAGACCCGACAGGGGGTAAGACTGAAGCTTTCTTT.

The chain employs TRBV29-1 and TRBJ1-4; possibly TRBD1 for D (5 bases). Germline CDR1 and CDR2: SQVTM and ANQGSEA. The V and J ends lost 6 bases and 6 bases respectively, with 17 bases between them. The CDR3 covers 14 residues. CDR3 residues: CSVAPGARDEKLFF. CDR3 nucleotides: TGCAGCGTCGCCCCTGGGGCCCGAGATGAAAAACTGTTTTTT.

The chain combines TRBV7-9 with TRBJ1-1; D gene ambiguous. CDR1 and CDR2 (germline): SEHNR, FQNEAQ (reference sequence). The CDR3 is 14 amino acids. V was clipped by 5 bases and J by 1 base, with 11 bases between them. The CDR3 loop reads CASSPSEENTEAFF. CDR3 coding DNA: TGTGCCAGCAGCCCCTCGGAGGAGAACACTGAAGCTTTCTTT.

The chain carries TRBV24-1 and TRBJ2-5; D ambiguous. The CDR3 has 14 residues. V was trimmed by 5 bases and J by 4 bases, leaving 13 bases between them. Germline V CDR1 and CDR2: KGHDR, SFDVKD. DNA for the CDR3: TGTGCCACCAGTGGACTTCCCCCCACAGAGACCCAGTACTTC. Amino acids: CATSGLPPTETQYF.

The chain recombines TRBV12-3 or TRBV12-4 with TRBJ1-5; D is undetermined. The CDR3 runs to 14 residues. With 5 bases removed from V and 0 bases from J, the gap between germline ends came to 8 bases. Here the CDR3 reads CASSLKGSNQPQHF. The DNA of the CDR3 is TGTGCCAGCAGTCTGAAGGGTAGCAATCAGCCCCAGCATTTT.

The V call is TRBV20-1, the J call TRBJ1-1; a possible D gene is TRBD1 (5 bases). Trimming pared 6 bases from V and 8 bases from J, leaving 19 bases between. CDR1 is DFQATT, CDR2 SNEGSKA, per germline (reference sequence). CDR3 length equals 13 residues. The CDR3 loop reads CSARGVSPLEAFF. CDR3 sequence (DNA): TGCAGTGCCCGGGGCGTTAGTCCCTTAGAAGCTTTCTTT.

V and J are TRBV29-1 and TRBJ2-5; 8 nucleotides align to TRBD2. CDR3 length: 15 residues. Per the germline V gene, CDR1 is SQVTM and CDR2 is ANQGSEA. V dropped 0 bases and J dropped 1; count of bases not matched to a gene: 4. CDR3 in amino acids: CSVEDPGGGQETQYF. For the CDR3, the DNA is TGCAGCGTTGAAGATCCGGGGGGGGGCCAAGAGACCCAGTACTTC.

This chain links TRBV5-6 with TRBJ2-5; D remains unclear. Germline V gives CDR1 SGHDT, CDR2 YYEEEE. V was pared by 0 bases and J by 1 base, with 7 bases between. There are 14 residues in the CDR3. Written as DNA, the CDR3 is TGTGCCAGCAGCTTGGCGGCATTCCAAGAGACCCAGTACTTC. This sequence encodes CASSLAAFQETQYF.

This sequence joins TRBV27 and TRBJ2-7; 10 nucleotides match TRBD1. This CDR3 spans 15 amino acids. Germline V lookup: CDR1 MNHEY, CDR2 SMNVEV (reference sequence). V lost 6 bases and J lost 3; bases outside the gene matches: 8. The CDR3 sequence is CASSHPGTGVYEQYF. CDR3 DNA sequence: TGTGCCAGCAGCCACCCCGGGACAGGGGTCTACGAGCAGTACTTC.

This clonotype was picked up one time. The chain is built from TRBV20-1 and TRBJ2-1; D possibly corresponds to TRBD2 (6 bases). The CDR3 is 13 amino acids. The germline V gene encodes CDR1 DFQATT and CDR2 SNEGSKA (reference sequence). Trimming took 3 bases from V and 13 from J, leaving 19 bases between them. The CDR3 nucleotides read TGCAGTGCTAGGGTGGAGGGACCCAACATCCAGTTCTTC. Amino acid sequence: CSARVEGPNIQFF.

The chain combines TRBV7-9 with TRBJ1-5, with D unresolved. The V end lost 5 bases, the J end lost 0 bases, and 11 bases lay between the germline ends. This CDR3 has 15 amino acids. Germline V CDR1 and CDR2: SEHNR, FQNEAQ (reference sequence). The chain's CDR3 is CASSPEGGSNQPQHF. The CDR3 bases are TGTGCCAGCAGCCCGGAGGGAGGTAGCAATCAGCCCCAGCATTTT.

This chain joins TRBV20-1 and TRBJ2-5; TRBD1 matches at 7 bases. The V and J ends lost 5 bases and 4 bases, in that order; junction bases with no gene match: 7. Germline CDR1 and CDR2: DFQATT and SNEGSKA (reference sequence). The CDR3 totals 13 residues. CDR3 bases: TGCAGTGCTCGTGAGGGGGCGCGAGAGACCCAGTACTTC. This sequence encodes CSAREGARETQYF.

V and J are TRBV15 and TRBJ1-2; no clear D gene. The V end was cut by 5 bases, the J end by 2 bases, with 9 bases between. The germline V gene encodes CDR1 LNHNV and CDR2 YYDKDF (reference sequence). The CDR3 has 13 residues. The CDR3 is CATSDGPNYGYTF. CDR3 DNA sequence: TGTGCCACCAGCGACGGACCCAACTATGGCTACACCTTC.

The chain combines TRBV12-3 or TRBV12-4 with TRBJ2-7, with D unresolved. The CDR3 has 11 residues. With 6 bases removed from V and 6 bases from J, the gap between germline ends came to 9 bases. The CDR3 coding sequence is TGTGCCAGCAGCTCCTCGAGCGAGCAGTACTTC. Amino acid sequence: CASSSSSEQYF.

This sequence joins TRBV20-1 and TRBJ1-1; unclear D gene. V was clipped by 3 bases and J by 1 base, with 12 bases between them. This CDR3 has 14 residues. CDR1 DFQATT and CDR2 SNEGSKA come from the germline V gene (reference sequence). CDR3 residues: CSASSPTANTEAFF. In DNA, the CDR3 is TGCAGTGCTAGCAGTCCTACAGCGAACACTGAAGCTTTCTTT.

The chain recombines TRBV20-1 with TRBJ2-7, with a possible D match to TRBD1 (5 bases). The CDR3 consists of 15 residues. Germline V lookup: CDR1 DFQATT, CDR2 SNEGSKA (reference sequence). V lost 0 bases to trimming and J lost 3 bases, with 15 bases between them. The CDR3 sequence is CSAREPLGELYEQYF. The CDR3, as DNA: TGCAGTGCTAGAGAACCGCTAGGGGAACTCTACGAGCAGTACTTC.